Below are 14 T cell receptor beta chains sequenced from a single sample in a study of blood T cells in healthy people across ages. Alongside a J-beta primer mix, a sample-barcoded 5' primer served in a second PCR lasting about 7 to 12 cycles. TCRdb ran MiXCR on the 5' RACE reads and lists one entry per CDR3 protein. The sample yields fewer than 900,000 distinct CDR3 sequences, about 42% seen once. The sequencing input was blood. The receptors here all came from a woman between 55 and 75 years old in good health.

The genes are TRBV20-1 and TRBJ2-3; the D call may be TRBD1 or TRBD2 (5 bases each). The germline V and J ends were trimmed by 4 bases and 2 bases, with 16 bases remaining between them. Germline V gene data show CDR1 as DFQATT and CDR2 as SNEGSKA (reference sequence). CDR3 length: 15 amino acids. CDR3 DNA sequence: TGCAGTGCTACAGTGGGGACCGCCCTCACAGATACGCAGTATTTT. It yields the protein CSATVGTALTDTQYF.

The genes are TRBV4-3 and TRBJ1-6; TRBD1 matches 9 bases. V was clipped by 7 bases and J by 9 bases; unmatched bases: 13. Germline CDR1 LGHNA, CDR2 YSLEER. The CDR3 contains 16 residues. CDR3 protein: CASTPNMGQGPSPLHF. The CDR3 DNA sequence: TGCGCCAGCACCCCAAACATGGGACAGGGACCTTCACCCCTCCACTTT.

The genes are TRBV20-1 and TRBJ1-1, with a tentative D call TRBD1 (6 bases). The CDR3 has 11 residues. V was clipped by 2 bases and J by 12 bases, with 13 bases between them. Looked up from germline, CDR1 is DFQATT and CDR2 is SNEGSKA (reference sequence). The CDR3 protein is CSARLQGGSFF. The CDR3 DNA sequence: TGCAGTGCTAGATTACAGGGCGGGTCTTTCTTT.

The rearrangement links TRBV20-1 to TRBJ2-5; possible D gene TRBD2, 6 bases. The CDR3 extends over 14 amino acids. Looked up from germline, CDR1 is DFQATT and CDR2 is SNEGSKA (reference sequence). V was shortened by 3 bases and J by 2 bases, with 13 bases between the two germline ends. Here the CDR3 reads CSASPGVKQETQYF. DNA of the CDR3: TGCAGTGCTAGTCCGGGGGTGAAACAAGAGACCCAGTACTTC.

The table lists this clonotype with many counts. For the CDR3, the DNA is TGTGCCAGCAGTGAACAATACACTGAAGCTTTCTTT. This sequence encodes CASSEQYTEAFF. The chain couples TRBV6-1 to TRBJ1-1, with no clear D. Trimming removed 2 bases at V and 3 bases at J, with 4 bases between. Germline CDR1 MNHNS, CDR2 SASEGT. The CDR3 runs 12 residues.

This clonotype was detected only a few times. This chain uses TRBV6-5 with TRBJ1-2; 7 bases align to TRBD1. Trimming removed 6 bases from V and 5 bases from J; junction bases left unmatched: 6. This CDR3 has 13 amino acids. Germline V gives CDR1 MNHEY, CDR2 SVGAGI. The CDR3 protein is CASRTRGGYGYTF. In DNA, the CDR3 is TGTGCCAGCAGAACCAGGGGGGGGTATGGCTACACCTTC.

The V and J genes are TRBV20-1 and TRBJ2-7; no clear D gene. The length of the CDR3 is 11 residues. The ends were cut back, 0 bases at V and 3 bases at J, with 3 bases in the middle. The germline V gene has CDR1 DFQATT and CDR2 SNEGSKA (reference sequence). CDR3 coding DNA: TGCAGTGCTAGAGATCTCTACGAGCAGTACTTC. Protein: CSARDLYEQYF.

The rearrangement joins TRBV6-1 to TRBJ1-1; D ambiguous. Germline V CDR1 and CDR2: MNHNS, SASEGT. This CDR3 is 14 amino acids long. Trimming took off 7 bases at V and 0 bases at J, with 12 bases between the two ends. CDR3 sequence: CASTTEYVNTEAFF. The CDR3 DNA follows: TGTGCCAGCACTACAGAGTATGTGAACACTGAAGCTTTCTTT.

This chain connects TRBV13 to TRBJ1-4, with TRBD1 matching over 9 bases. Germline V gene lookup returns CDR1 PRHDT and CDR2 FYEKMQ (reference sequence). The CDR3 extends over 15 amino acids. The J segment lost 8 bases and the V segment lost 5 bases, leaving 9 bases of the junction unmatched. The CDR3 DNA is TGTGCCAGCAGCGGCAACAGGGGGCTAGGGGAAAAACTGTTTTTT. Its protein is CASSGNRGLGEKLFF.

This clonotype has more than one count but fewer than ten. The gene calls are TRBV29-1 and TRBJ2-5, with TRBD2 matching 9 bases. Losses at the gene ends were 7 bases for V and 3 bases for J; bases not matched to a gene: 3. The CDR3 consists of 12 residues. Per the germline V gene, CDR1 is SQVTM and CDR2 is ANQGSEA. As DNA, the CDR3 is TGCAGCGCCTGGACTAGCGAAGAGACCCAGTACTTC. Its translation: CSAWTSEETQYF.

This chain joins TRBV7-2 and TRBJ2-7, with 7 bases matching TRBD2. Germline loops: CDR1 SGHTA, CDR2 FQGNSA. After removal of 0 bases from V and 7 bases from J, the junction contained 9 bases not matched to a gene. CDR3 length equals 15 residues. The CDR3 sequence: CASSLARGGRREQYF. As DNA, the CDR3 is TGTGCCAGCAGCTTAGCACGGGGAGGGCGGAGGGAGCAGTACTTC.

This chain uses TRBV11-2 with TRBJ2-7, with TRBD1 identical over 11 bases. The germline V gene has CDR1 SGHAT and CDR2 FQNNGV. The CDR3 is made up of 14 amino acids. The V gene end was trimmed by 3 bases and the J gene end by 6 bases; junction bases not matched to a gene: 4. CDR3 DNA: TGTGCCAGCAGCTTGGACAGGGGGCTATTCGAGCAGTACTTC. Translated, it gives CASSLDRGLFEQYF.

The chain combines TRBV2 with TRBJ1-2; no reliable D call. The CDR3 consists of 12 residues. The ends were cut back, 6 bases at V and 4 bases at J, with 9 bases in the middle. Germline CDR1 and CDR2: SNHLY and FYNNEI. CDR3 coding DNA: TGTGCCAGCAGCGGGCAAAGCTATGGCTACACCTTC. Its translation is CASSGQSYGYTF.

Details on this clonotype: A much larger clonotype is one base distant, so this may be a read error. The chain recombines TRBV12-3 or TRBV12-4 with TRBJ1-2, with TRBD1 as a possible D gene (5 bases). The CDR3 is 15 residues long. V dropped 6 bases and J dropped 12 bases, with 26 bases sitting between them. The CDR3 spells CASSLQGASSWGHTF. CDR3 sequence (DNA): TGTGCCAGCAGCCTCCAAGGGGCAAGTTCGTGGGGCCACACCTTC.